A selection of T cell receptor beta chains follows, all from one sample in a study of shared clonotypes between healthy human individuals. Using immunoSEQ multiplex PCR, the repertoire was profiled, and TCRdb retains in-frame clones only, with some absent. This sample has about 2 million clones, with approximately 94% found just once. Material for sequencing was naive CD8+ T cells sorted from blood. These receptors all stem from a man between 18 and 29 years old in good health. The conserved cysteine and the conserved F or W are not part of the CDR3 here. Fields, in order: V gene, CDR3 length, clone size, CDR3 protein. Not all rows give a size; the values are once, few, many and, for expanded clones, a class.

V gene: TRBV30
CDR3 length: 11
clone size: NA
CDR3 protein: AWSLSGEETQY

V gene: TRBV6-5
CDR3 length: 14
clone size: NA
CDR3 protein: ASSYWAGGVKVEQY

V gene: TRBV7-9
CDR3 length: 13
clone size: NA
CDR3 protein: ASSPFRGGGTEAF

V gene: TRBV5-1
CDR3 length: 16
clone size: NA
CDR3 protein: ASSLAVQNTIYNSPLH

V gene: TRBV5-1
CDR3 length: 13
clone size: once
CDR3 protein: ASSLGAGETGELF

V gene: TRBV18
CDR3 length: 15
clone size: NA
CDR3 protein: ASSQPDRGVSDSPLH

V gene: TRBV6-6
CDR3 length: 12
clone size: few
CDR3 protein: ASLGGSDSYGYT

V gene: TRBV7-9
CDR3 length: 14
clone size: NA
CDR3 protein: ASIDEWELVGDTQY

V gene: TRBV5-6
CDR3 length: 11
clone size: NA
CDR3 protein: ASSLVGFDEQY

V gene: TRBV29-1
CDR3 length: 9
clone size: NA
CDR3 protein: SVTLNTEAF

V gene: TRBV27
CDR3 length: 13
clone size: NA
CDR3 protein: ASSTEGLSNYGYT

V gene: TRBV7-2
CDR3 length: 11
clone size: NA
CDR3 protein: ASSLGGIQPQH

V gene: TRBV18
CDR3 length: 13
clone size: few
CDR3 protein: ASSPAGGVEYGYT

V gene: TRBV9
CDR3 length: 14
clone size: NA
CDR3 protein: ASSVDNGGVSGELF

V gene: TRBV9
CDR3 length: 13
clone size: NA
CDR3 protein: ASSDGQSHNSPLH

V gene: TRBV6-5
CDR3 length: 10
clone size: NA
CDR3 protein: ASSYSGVEQF

V gene: TRBV7-9
CDR3 length: 11
clone size: NA
CDR3 protein: ASSDGQRYEQY

V gene: TRBV6-5
CDR3 length: 12
clone size: NA
CDR3 protein: ASSYVGPNTEAF

V gene: TRBV5-1
CDR3 length: 12
clone size: NA
CDR3 protein: ASSLDGHHNEQF

V gene: TRBV6-1
CDR3 length: 13
clone size: once
CDR3 protein: ASSVIRGPTYEQY

V gene: TRBV6-5
CDR3 length: 11
clone size: NA
CDR3 protein: ASSYRTGYGYT

V gene: TRBV2
CDR3 length: 13
clone size: NA
CDR3 protein: ASSEAWLLQETQY

V gene: TRBV7-6
CDR3 length: 11
clone size: NA
CDR3 protein: ASSHTTTGELF

V gene: TRBV4-3
CDR3 length: 14
clone size: NA
CDR3 protein: ASSLSGQGAPYEQY

V gene: TRBV7-3
CDR3 length: 13
clone size: NA
CDR3 protein: ASSSQRTSYNEQF

V gene: TRBV5-8
CDR3 length: 12
clone size: NA
CDR3 protein: ASSLVSGAGELF

V gene: TRBV29-1
CDR3 length: 14
clone size: NA
CDR3 protein: SVEGGEGRTYTEAF

V gene: TRBV30
CDR3 length: 10
clone size: NA
CDR3 protein: AWSPTGAEAF